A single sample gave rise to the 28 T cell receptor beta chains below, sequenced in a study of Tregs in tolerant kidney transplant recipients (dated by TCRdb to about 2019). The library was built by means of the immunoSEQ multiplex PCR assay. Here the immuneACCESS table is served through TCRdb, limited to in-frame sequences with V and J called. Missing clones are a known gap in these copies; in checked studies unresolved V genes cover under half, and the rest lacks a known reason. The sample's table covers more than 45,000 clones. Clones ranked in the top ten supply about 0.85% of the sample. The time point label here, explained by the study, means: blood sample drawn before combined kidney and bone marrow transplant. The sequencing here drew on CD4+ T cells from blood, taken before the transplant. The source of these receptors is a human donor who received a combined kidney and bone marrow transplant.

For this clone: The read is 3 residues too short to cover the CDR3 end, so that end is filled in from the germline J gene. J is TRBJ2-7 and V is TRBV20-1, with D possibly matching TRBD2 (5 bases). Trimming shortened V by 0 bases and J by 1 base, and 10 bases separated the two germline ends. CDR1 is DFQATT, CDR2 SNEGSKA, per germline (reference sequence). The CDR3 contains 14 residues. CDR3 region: CSAREDSRSYEQYF. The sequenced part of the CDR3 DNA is TGCAGTGCTAGAGAGGACTCGAGGTCCTACGAG.

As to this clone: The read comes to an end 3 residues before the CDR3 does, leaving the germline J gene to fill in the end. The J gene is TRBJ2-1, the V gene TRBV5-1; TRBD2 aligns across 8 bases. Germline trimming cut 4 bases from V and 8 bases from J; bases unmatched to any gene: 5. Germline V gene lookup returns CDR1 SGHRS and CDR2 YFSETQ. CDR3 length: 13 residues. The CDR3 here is CASSAGLAYEQFF. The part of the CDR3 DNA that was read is TGCGCCAGCAGCGCCGGACTAGCCTATGAG.

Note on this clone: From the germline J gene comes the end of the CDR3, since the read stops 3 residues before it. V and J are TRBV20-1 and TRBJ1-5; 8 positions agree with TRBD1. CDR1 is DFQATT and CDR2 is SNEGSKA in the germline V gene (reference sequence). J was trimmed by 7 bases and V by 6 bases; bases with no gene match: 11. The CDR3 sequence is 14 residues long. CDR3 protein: CSAGPQGENQPQHF. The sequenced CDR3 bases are TGCAGTGCGGGACCACAGGGGGAGAACCAGCCC.

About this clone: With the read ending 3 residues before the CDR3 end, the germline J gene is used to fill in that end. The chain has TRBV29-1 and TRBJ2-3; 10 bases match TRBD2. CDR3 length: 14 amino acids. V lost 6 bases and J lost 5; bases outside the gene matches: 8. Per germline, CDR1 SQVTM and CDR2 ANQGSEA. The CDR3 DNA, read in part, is TGCAGCGTAAAAGCGGGAGGGGGGGGAGATACG. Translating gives CSVKAGGGGDT. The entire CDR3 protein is CSVKAGGGGDTQYF.

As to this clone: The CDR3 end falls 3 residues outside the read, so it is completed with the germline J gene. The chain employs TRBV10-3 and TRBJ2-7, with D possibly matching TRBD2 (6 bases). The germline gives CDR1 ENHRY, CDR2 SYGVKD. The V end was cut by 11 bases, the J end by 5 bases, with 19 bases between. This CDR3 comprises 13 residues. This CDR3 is CALSKEGGNEQYF. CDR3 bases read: TGTGCCCTTTCGAAGGAGGGTGGCAACGAG.

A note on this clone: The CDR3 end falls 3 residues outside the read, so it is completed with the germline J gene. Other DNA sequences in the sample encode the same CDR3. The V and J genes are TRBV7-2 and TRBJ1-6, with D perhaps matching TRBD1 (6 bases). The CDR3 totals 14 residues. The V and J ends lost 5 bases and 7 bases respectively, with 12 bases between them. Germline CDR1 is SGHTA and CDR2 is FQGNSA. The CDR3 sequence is CASSLTGPNSPLHF. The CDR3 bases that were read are TGTGCCAGCAGCCTCACAGGGCCGAATTCACCC.

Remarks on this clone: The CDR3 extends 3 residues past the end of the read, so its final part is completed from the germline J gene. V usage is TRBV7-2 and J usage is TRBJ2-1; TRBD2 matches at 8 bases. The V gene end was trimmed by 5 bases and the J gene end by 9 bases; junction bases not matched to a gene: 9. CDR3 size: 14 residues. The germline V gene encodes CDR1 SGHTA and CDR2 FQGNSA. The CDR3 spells CASSHGTRNGEQFF. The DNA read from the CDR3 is TGTGCCAGCAGCCACGGGACTAGAAACGGTGAG.

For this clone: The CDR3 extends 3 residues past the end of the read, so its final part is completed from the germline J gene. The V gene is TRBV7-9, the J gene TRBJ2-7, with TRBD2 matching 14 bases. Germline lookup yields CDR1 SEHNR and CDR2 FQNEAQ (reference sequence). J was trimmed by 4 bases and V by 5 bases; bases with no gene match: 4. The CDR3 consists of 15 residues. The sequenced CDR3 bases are TGTGCCAGCAGCCTCGGGACTAGCGGGAGTTACGAG. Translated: CASSLGTSGSYE. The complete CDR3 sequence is CASSLGTSGSYEQYF.

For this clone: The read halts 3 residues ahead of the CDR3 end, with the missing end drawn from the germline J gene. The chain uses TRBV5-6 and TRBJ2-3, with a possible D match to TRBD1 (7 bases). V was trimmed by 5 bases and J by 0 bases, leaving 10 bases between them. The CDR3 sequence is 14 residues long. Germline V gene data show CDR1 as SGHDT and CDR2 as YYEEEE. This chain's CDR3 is CASREGQSTDTQYF. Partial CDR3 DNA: TGTGCCAGCAGGGAGGGACAGAGCACAGATACG.

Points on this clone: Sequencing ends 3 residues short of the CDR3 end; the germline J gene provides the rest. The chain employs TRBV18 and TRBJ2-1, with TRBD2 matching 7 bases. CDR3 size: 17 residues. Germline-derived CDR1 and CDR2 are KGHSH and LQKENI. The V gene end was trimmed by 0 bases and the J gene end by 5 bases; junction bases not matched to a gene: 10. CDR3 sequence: CASSPPSKRGGNNEQFF. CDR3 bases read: TGTGCCAGCTCACCACCCTCAAAGCGGGGAGGAAACAATGAG.

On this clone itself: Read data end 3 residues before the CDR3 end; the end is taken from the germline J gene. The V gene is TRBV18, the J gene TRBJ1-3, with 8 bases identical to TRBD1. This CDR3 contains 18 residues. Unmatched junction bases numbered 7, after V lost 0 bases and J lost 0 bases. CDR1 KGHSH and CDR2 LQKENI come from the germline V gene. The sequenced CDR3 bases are TGTGCCAGCTCACCACCTCACAGGGGGATTCTCTCTGGAAACACC. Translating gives CASSPPHRGILSGNT. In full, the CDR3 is CASSPPHRGILSGNTIYF.

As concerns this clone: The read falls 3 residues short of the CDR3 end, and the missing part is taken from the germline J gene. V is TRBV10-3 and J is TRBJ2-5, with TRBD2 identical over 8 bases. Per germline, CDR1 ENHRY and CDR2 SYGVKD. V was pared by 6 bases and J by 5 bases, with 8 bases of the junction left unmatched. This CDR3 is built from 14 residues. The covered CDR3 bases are TGTGCCATCAGCTTTAGCGGGACCGCTGAGACC. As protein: CAISFSGTAET. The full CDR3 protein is CAISFSGTAETQYF.

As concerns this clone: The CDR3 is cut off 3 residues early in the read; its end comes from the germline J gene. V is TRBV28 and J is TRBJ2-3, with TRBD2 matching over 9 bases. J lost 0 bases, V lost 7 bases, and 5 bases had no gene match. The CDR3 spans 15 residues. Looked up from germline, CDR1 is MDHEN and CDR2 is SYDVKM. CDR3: CASTSGMSSTDTQYF. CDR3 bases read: TGTGCCAGCACTAGCGGGATGTCTAGCACAGATACG.

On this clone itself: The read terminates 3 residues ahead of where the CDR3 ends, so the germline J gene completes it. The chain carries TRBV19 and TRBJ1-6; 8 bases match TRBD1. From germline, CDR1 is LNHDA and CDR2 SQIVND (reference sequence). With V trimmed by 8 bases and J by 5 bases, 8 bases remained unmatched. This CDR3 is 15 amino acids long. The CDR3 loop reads CASSDRGRNNSPLHF. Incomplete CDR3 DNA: TGTGCCAGTTCCGACAGGGGCCGGAATAATTCACCC.

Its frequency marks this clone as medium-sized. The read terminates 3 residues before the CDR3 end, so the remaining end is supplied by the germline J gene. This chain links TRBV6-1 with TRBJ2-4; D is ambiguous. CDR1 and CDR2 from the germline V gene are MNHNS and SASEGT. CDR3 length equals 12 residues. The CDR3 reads CASSEVSTFQYF. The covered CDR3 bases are TGTGCCAGCAGTGAGGTTTCTACCTTT.

CDR3 loop: CASSELGTINYEQYF. The part of the CDR3 DNA that was read is TGTGCCAGCAGTGAATTAGGGACTATTAACTACGAG. This sequence joins TRBV2 and TRBJ2-7, with 7 nucleotides matching TRBD2. The read ends 3 residues shy of where the CDR3 ends; the end is completed using the germline J gene. The CDR3 covers 15 residues. Looked up from germline, CDR1 is SNHLY and CDR2 is FYNNEI. V was pared by 2 bases and J by 3 bases, with 7 bases of the junction left unmatched.

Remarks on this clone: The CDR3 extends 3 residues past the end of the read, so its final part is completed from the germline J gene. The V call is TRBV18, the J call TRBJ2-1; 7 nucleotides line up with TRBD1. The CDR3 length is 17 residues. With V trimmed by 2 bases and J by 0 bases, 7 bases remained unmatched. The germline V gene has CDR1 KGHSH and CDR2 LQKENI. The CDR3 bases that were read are TGTGCCAGCTCACCAAATCCACAGGGGATCTCCTACAATGAG. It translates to CASSPNPQGISYNE. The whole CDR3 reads CASSPNPQGISYNEQFF. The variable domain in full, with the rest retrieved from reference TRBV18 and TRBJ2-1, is NAGVMQNPRHLVRRRGQEARLRCSPMKGHSHVYWYRQLPEEGLKFMVYLQKENIIDESGMPKERFSAEFPKEGPSILRIQQVVRGDSAAYFCASSPNPQGISYNEQFFGPGTRLTVL.

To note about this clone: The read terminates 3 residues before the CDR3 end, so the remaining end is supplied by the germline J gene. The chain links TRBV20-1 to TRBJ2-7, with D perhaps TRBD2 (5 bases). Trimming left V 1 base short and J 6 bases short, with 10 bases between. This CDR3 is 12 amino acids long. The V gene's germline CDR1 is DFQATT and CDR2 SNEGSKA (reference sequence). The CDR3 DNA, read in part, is TGCAGTGCTAGAGTGAGGGCCCGCGAG. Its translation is CSARVRARE. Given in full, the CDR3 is CSARVRAREQYF.

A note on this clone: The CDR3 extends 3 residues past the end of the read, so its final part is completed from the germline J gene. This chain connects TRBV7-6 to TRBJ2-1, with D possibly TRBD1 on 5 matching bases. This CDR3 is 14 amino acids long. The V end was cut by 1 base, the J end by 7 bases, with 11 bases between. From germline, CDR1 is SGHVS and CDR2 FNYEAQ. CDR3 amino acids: CASSLGRVGNEQFF. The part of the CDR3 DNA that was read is TGTGCCAGCAGCTTAGGCAGGGTAGGAAATGAG.

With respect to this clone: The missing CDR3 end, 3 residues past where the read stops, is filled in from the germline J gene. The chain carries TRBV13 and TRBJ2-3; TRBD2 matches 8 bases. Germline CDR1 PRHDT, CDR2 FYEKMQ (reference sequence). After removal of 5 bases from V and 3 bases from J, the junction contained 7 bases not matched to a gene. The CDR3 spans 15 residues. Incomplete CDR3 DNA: TGTGCCAGCAGCCCACAGCGGGAGCAGACAGATACG. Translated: CASSPQREQTDT. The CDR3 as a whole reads CASSPQREQTDTQYF.

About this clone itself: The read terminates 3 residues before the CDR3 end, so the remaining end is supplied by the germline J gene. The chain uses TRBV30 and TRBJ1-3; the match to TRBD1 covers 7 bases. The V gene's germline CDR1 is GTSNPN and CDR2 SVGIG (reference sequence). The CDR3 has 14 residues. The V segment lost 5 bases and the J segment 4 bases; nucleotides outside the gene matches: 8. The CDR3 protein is CAWGTAKRGNTIYF. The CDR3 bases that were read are TGTGCCTGGGGGACAGCTAAGCGCGGAAACACC. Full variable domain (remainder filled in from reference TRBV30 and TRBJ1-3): SQTIHQWPATLVQPVGSPLSLECTVEGTSNPNLYWYRQAAGRGLQLLFYSVGIGQISSEVPQNLSASRPQDRQFILSSKKLLLSDSGFYLCAWGTAKRGNTIYFGEGSWLTVV.

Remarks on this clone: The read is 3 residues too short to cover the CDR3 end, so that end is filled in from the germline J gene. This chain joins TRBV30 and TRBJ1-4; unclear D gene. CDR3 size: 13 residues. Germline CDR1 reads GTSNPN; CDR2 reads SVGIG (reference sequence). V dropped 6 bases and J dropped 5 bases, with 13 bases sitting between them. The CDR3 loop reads CACSAQRNEKLFF. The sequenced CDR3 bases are TGTGCCTGTTCTGCACAGCGGAATGAAAAA.

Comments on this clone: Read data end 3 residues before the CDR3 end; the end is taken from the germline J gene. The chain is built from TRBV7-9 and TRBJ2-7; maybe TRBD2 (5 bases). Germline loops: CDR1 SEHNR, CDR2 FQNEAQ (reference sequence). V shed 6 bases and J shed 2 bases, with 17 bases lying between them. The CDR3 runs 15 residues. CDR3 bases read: TGTGCCAGCAGACGCGGGTCCCAACTCACCTACGAG. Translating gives CASRRGSQLTYE. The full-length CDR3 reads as CASRRGSQLTYEQYF.

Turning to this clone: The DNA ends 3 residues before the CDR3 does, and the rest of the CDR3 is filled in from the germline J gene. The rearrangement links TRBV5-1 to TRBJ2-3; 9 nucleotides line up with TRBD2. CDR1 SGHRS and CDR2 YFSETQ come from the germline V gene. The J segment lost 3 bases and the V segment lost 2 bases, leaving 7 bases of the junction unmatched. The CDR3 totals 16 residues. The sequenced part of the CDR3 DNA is TGCGCCAGCAGCTTTCTAGCGGGAACGGGTACAGATACG. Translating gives CASSFLAGTGTDT. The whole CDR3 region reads CASSFLAGTGTDTQYF.

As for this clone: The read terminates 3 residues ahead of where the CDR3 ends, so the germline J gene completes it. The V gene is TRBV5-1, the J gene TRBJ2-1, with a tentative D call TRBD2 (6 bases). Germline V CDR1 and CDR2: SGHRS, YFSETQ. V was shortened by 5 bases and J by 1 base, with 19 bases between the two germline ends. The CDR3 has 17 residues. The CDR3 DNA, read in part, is TGCGCCAGCAGTTGGGGCGGGACTCGCCAGTCCTACAATGAG. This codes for CASSWGGTRQSYNE. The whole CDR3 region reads CASSWGGTRQSYNEQFF.

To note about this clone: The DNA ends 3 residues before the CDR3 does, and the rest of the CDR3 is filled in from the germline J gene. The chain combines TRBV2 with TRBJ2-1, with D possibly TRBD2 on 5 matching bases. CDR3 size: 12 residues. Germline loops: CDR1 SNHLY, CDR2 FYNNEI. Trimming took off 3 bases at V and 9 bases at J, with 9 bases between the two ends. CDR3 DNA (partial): TGTGCCAGCAGTGAGAGGGTCGGTGAG. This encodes CASSERVGE. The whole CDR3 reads CASSERVGEQFF.

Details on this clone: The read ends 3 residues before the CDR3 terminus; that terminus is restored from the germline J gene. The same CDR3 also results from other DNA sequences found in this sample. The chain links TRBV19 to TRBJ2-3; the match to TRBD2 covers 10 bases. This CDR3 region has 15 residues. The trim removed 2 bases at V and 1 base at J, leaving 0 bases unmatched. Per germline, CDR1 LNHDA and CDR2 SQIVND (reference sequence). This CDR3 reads CASSILAGGTDTQYF. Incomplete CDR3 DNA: TGTGCCAGTAGTATACTAGCGGGAGGCACAGATACG.

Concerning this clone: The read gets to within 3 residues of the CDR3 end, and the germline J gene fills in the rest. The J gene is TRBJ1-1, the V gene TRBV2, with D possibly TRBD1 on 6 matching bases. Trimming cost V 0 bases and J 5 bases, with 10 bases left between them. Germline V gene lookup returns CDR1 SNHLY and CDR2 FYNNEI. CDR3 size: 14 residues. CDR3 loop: CASSEARTATEAFF. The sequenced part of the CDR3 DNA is TGTGCCAGCAGTGAAGCCCGGACAGCAACTGAA.